This T cell receptor beta chain was sequenced during a study of post-analysis software for immune sequencing data (dated by TCRdb to the mid-2010s). Turning to the overall study: Recorded disease courses included relapsing-remitting, secondary progressive and progressive-relapsing multiple sclerosis, with some patients lacking subtype annotation. Patient repertoires were compared against roughly 11 previously published healthy control repertoires from donors aged 6 to 25 years. A subset of samples was prepared in parallel using single-end sample barcoding, then pooled and co-amplified after Illumina adapter ligation. Study-level results and caveats: Significantly higher frequencies in patients than in controls were found for five or six TRBV segments, including TRBV5-6, TRBV5-1 and TRBV20-1. Direct clustering with F measure showed strong co-clustering of samples prepared in the same batch, prompting a batch-effect correction. The multiple sclerosis patient group was slightly younger than the control group. Normalized Chao1 diversity was significantly lower in multiple sclerosis patients than controls, suggesting substantial peripheral T-cell clonal expansion.

TCR beta repertoires were profiled from peripheral blood of over 10 young patients with multiple sclerosis to demonstrate the VDJtools post-analysis software. The multiple sclerosis patients were children and adolescents ranging in age from 6 to 15 years. For this clonotype: Its antigen specificity is not known. No much larger clone exists at a distance of one base, and base qualities are not known.

Preparation of the library involved PCR. The instrument given in TCRdb is Illumina HiSeq 2500. To reduce PCR and sequencing biases, unique molecular identifiers were built into the TCR beta cDNA libraries. Approximately 500,000 cDNA molecules were obtained for every 1 to 10 million input T cells, so each molecule roughly corresponded to one T cell. The patient libraries were prepared and sequenced with the same protocol used for the earlier healthy control dataset. Within a given batch, samples were prepared together, multiplexed and sequenced on the same HiSeq lane. Per the original workflow: Raw barcoded reads were processed with MIGEC, and single-read molecular identifier groups were discarded before consensus assembly and CDR3 extraction. Clonotype tables were post-analysed with VDJtools, and diversity was normalized by down-sampling all datasets to the smallest sample size. In repertoire overlap clustering, CDR3 amino acid sequences, but not nucleotide sequences, were matched to correct batch-related cross-sample contamination. TCRdb reanalyzed the raw reads on its own, using fastp at Q25 for trimming and MiXCR for clone calling, and kept in-frame beta chains. One record per CDR3 amino acid sequence lists the most common genes and DNA. TCRdb assigned the V and J calls; the authors' analysis was not used. The sample table lists approximately 400,000 distinct CDR3 sequences, less than 40% of them with a count of one. The ten largest clones represent around 15% of the sample.

The CDR3 covers 16 residues, taking in both the cysteine and the phenylalanine. Only the CDR3 DNA is retained, 48 bases long and in frame from the first base. From the germline V gene (reference sequence), CDR1 is MNHEY and CDR2 is SMNVEV. V ends up 6 bases short and J 9 bases short, with an unmatched junction base count of 13. This sequence originates from a girl aged 5 to 17 with multiple sclerosis. Material for sequencing was blood. The V gene is TRBV27 and the J gene is TRBJ2-6; 8 of the junction bases match TRBD1. The DNA reads as follows: TGTGCCAGCAGCGACGGGACAGGTGGGAAGCGCAACGTCCTGACTTTC. The translation is CASSDGTGGKRNVLTF.